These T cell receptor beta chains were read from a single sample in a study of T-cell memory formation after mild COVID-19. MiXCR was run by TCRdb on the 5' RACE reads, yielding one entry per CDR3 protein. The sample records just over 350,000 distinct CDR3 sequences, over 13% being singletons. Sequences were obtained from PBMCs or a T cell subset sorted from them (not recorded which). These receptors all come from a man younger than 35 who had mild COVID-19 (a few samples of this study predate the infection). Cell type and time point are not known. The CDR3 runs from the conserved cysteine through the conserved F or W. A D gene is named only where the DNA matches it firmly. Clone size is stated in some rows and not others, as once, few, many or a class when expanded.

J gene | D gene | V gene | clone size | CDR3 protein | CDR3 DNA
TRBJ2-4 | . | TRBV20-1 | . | CSASMVQNIQYF | TGCAGTGCTAGTATGGTCCAAAACATTCAGTACTTC
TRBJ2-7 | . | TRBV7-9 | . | CASSSETEGTSEQYF | TGTGCCAGCAGCTCCGAAACCGAAGGGACCTCCGAGCAGTACTTC
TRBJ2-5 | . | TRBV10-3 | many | CAISETGQSGTQYF | TGTGCCATCAGTGAGACCGGACAGAGCGGGACCCAGTACTTC
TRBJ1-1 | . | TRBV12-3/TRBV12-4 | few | CASRPRGGTEAFF | TGTGCCAGCAGACCCAGGGGAGGCACTGAAGCTTTCTTT
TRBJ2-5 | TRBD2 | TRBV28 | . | CASKRGGRETQYF | TGTGCCAGCAAGCGGGGGGGCCGAGAGACCCAGTACTTC
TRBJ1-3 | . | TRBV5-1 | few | CASSLLQGGNTIYF | TGCGCCAGCAGCTTGCTACAGGGAGGAAACACCATATATTTT
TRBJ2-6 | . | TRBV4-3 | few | CASSQEVAVYRSSGANVLTF | TGCGCCAGCAGCCAAGAAGTTGCGGTCTACAGAAGCTCTGGGGCCAACGTCCTGACTTTC
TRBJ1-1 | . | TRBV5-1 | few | CASGAPDTEAFF | TGCGCCAGTGGGGCACCAGACACTGAAGCTTTCTTT
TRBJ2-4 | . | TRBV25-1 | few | CASSELMGYIQYF | TGTGCCAGCAGTGAATTAATGGGCTACATTCAGTACTTC
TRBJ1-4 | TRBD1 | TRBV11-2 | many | CASSRAGQGEKLFF | TGTGCCAGCAGCAGAGCGGGACAGGGTGAAAAACTGTTTTTT
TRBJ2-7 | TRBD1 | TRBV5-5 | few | CASSLLTGGREQYF | TGTGCCAGCAGCTTGCTAACAGGGGGCCGCGAGCAGTACTTC
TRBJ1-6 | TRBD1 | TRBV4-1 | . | CASSQDEGGQGLHF | TGCGCCAGCAGCCAAGACGAGGGGGGACAGGGACTCCACTTT
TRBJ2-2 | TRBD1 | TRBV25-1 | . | CASSEITGAGELFF | TGTGCCAGCAGTGAAATTACAGGGGCCGGGGAGCTGTTTTTT
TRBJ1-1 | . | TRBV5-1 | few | CASSSVGPNTEAFF | TGCGCCAGCAGCTCGGTAGGACCGAACACTGAAGCTTTCTTT
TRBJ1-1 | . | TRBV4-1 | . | CASSQVAPAPKTEAFF | TGCGCCAGCAGCCAAGTGGCCCCCGCCCCCAAAACTGAAGCTTTCTTT
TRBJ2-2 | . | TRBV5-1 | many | CATAEGLNTGELFF | TGCGCCACCGCGGAGGGTCTAAACACCGGGGAGCTGTTTTTT
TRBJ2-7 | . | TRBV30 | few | CAWRAGTYSFEQYF | TGTGCCTGGAGGGCCGGGACATACTCATTTGAGCAGTACTTC
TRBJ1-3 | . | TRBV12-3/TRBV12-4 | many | CASSFSDGFGNTIYF | TGTGCCAGCAGTTTTAGCGATGGGTTCGGAAACACCATATATTTT
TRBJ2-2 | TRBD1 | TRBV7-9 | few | CASSSIPTGVSTGELFF | TGTGCCAGCAGCTCCATACCCACAGGGGTCAGCACCGGGGAGCTGTTTTTT
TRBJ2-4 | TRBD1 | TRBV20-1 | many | CSAQQGVENIQYF | TGCAGTGCGCAACAGGGGGTCGAAAACATTCAGTACTTC
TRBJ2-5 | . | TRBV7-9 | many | CASSLAGRETQYF | TGTGCCAGCAGCTTAGCCGGGCGAGAGACCCAGTACTTC
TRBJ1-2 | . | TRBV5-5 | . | CASSSEAVTNYGYTF | TGTGCCAGCAGCAGTGAGGCGGTAACTAACTATGGCTACACCTTC
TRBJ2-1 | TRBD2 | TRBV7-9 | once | CASSSSGDSEQFF | TGTGCCAGCAGCTCTAGCGGGGATAGTGAGCAGTTCTTC
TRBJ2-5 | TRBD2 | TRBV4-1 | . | CASSPRVSGGQETQYF | TGCGCCAGCAGCCCGAGGGTTAGCGGGGGTCAAGAGACCCAGTACTTC
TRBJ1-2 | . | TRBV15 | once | CATSRDFQSGGLGYTF | TGTGCCACCAGCAGAGATTTTCAGTCGGGGGGCTTGGGCTACACCTTC
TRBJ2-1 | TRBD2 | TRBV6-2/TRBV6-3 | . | CASIISGGNEQFF | TGTGCCAGCATTATCAGCGGGGGTAATGAGCAGTTCTTC
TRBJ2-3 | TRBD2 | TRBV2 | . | CASSSGGSSTDTQYF | TGTGCCAGCAGTTCGGGAGGGTCTAGCACAGATACGCAGTATTTT
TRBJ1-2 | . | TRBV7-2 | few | CASRQAGARDYGYTF | TGTGCCAGCAGGCAGGCGGGGGCTCGTGACTATGGCTACACCTTC
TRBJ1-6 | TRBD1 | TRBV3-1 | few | CASSQWTGSFNSPLHF | TGTGCCAGCAGCCAGTGGACAGGGAGCTTTAATTCACCCCTCCACTTT